These 21 T cell receptor beta chains were sequenced from one sample in a study of early T cells in non-severe SARS-CoV-2 infection. TCRdb processed the 5' RACE reads anew with MiXCR; each CDR3 protein has one entry. The table lists some 16,000 distinct CDR3 sequences, 4% to 5.5% of them singletons. Sequencing was performed on whole blood. The receptors were sampled from an adult who was a healthcare worker with PCR-confirmed SARS-CoV-2 infection or an uninfected control (not recorded which).

Comment on this clonotype: A much larger clonotype is one base distant, so this may be a read error. The chain is built from TRBV11-2 and TRBJ2-1; D is undetermined. The J call may be faulty, since TRBJ2-7 better matches the DNA end. Germline V gene lookup returns CDR1 SGHAT and CDR2 FQNNGV. The CDR3 is 16 residues long. The CDR3 is CASSLAPHGSYNEQYF. The CDR3 DNA reads as TGTGCCAGCAGCTTAGCGCCTCATGGATCCTACAATGAGCAGTACTTC.

The chain joins TRBV6-2 or TRBV6-3 to TRBJ2-7; 7 positions agree with TRBD1. Germline values: CDR1 MNHEY, CDR2 SVGEGT. Trimming at V came to 5 bases and at J to 2 bases, leaving 6 bases not matched to a gene. The CDR3 is 14 amino acids. The CDR3, as DNA: TGTGCCAGCAGTCAAGGACAGGCCCCCTACGAGCAGTACGTC. Encoded protein: CASSQGQAPYEQYV.

This clonotype was seen many times. The V and J genes are TRBV20-1 and TRBJ1-5; TRBD1 agrees at 7 bases. The J segment lost 5 bases and the V segment lost 6 bases, leaving 4 bases of the junction unmatched. The CDR3 runs to 12 residues. Germline V CDR1 and CDR2: DFQATT, SNEGSKA (reference sequence). The CDR3 nucleotides are TGCAGTGCGGCCGACAGGGATCAGCCCCAGCATTTT. It is translated as CSAADRDQPQHF.

There are many counts of this clonotype. The V gene is TRBV27, the J gene TRBJ2-3; D uncertain. The length of the CDR3 is 15 residues. V shed 6 bases and J shed 0 bases, with 13 bases lying between them. Germline V gene sequence: CDR1 MNHEY, CDR2 SMNVEV (reference sequence). Here the CDR3 DNA reads TGTGCCAGCAGGCGTGGGGTTGTGAGCACAGATACGCAGTATTTT. It yields the protein CASRRGVVSTDTQYF.

This clonotype was detected many times. The chain recombines TRBV7-6 with TRBJ2-3, with 12 bases identical to TRBD2. The length of the CDR3 is 18 residues. CDR1 and CDR2 from the germline V gene are SGHVS and FNYEAQ. V lost 5 bases, J lost 6 bases, and 15 bases stayed unmatched. For the CDR3, the DNA is TGTGCCAGCAGCCAATATAAGACTAGCGGGGGTCGCGGGGATACGCAGTATTTT. Translated, it gives CASSQYKTSGGRGDTQYF.

This clonotype has ten or more counts. Here the CDR3 DNA reads TGTGCCAGCAGTTACTACAACAGGGGCAATGAGCAGTTCTTC. Translated: CASSYYNRGNEQFF. This chain joins TRBV6-5 and TRBJ2-1; 7 bases agree with TRBD1. The CDR3 is 14 amino acids. CDR1 MNHEY and CDR2 SVGAGI come from the germline V gene. V lost 1 base and J lost 6; bases outside the gene matches: 3.

This clonotype is labeled as medium-sized. The rearrangement links TRBV11-1 to TRBJ2-1, with D possibly matching TRBD2 (6 bases). Germline assignment: CDR1 SGHAT and CDR2 FQDESV (reference sequence). This CDR3 has 14 residues. The V gene lost 5 bases and the J gene lost 0 bases, with 8 bases spanning the gap. The CDR3 sequence: CASSTGLSYNEQFF. The CDR3 DNA sequence: TGTGCCAGCAGCACGGGACTCTCCTACAATGAGCAGTTCTTC.

This clonotype was picked up many times. This chain connects TRBV29-1 to TRBJ2-5, with a tentative D call TRBD1 (7 bases). The CDR3 spans 13 residues. Germline-derived CDR1 and CDR2 are SQVTM and ANQGSEA. The ends were cut back, 7 bases at V and 2 bases at J, with 14 bases in the middle. CDR3 protein: CSGGGTAQETQYF. CDR3 sequence (DNA): TGCAGCGGTGGGGGGACAGCTCAAGAGACCCAGTACTTC.

This clonotype was recorded many times. The chain couples TRBV29-1 to TRBJ2-3, with D uncertain. V lost 3 bases and J lost 6, with 7 bases in between. Germline CDR1 and CDR2: SQVTM and ANQGSEA. This CDR3 comprises 11 residues. The CDR3 sequence: CSVDQMDTQYF. The CDR3 DNA reads as TGCAGCGTTGACCAGATGGATACGCAGTATTTT.

This clonotype showed up just a few times. This chain uses TRBV6-2 or TRBV6-3 with TRBJ2-7, with TRBD2 identical over 10 bases. The CDR3 loop spans 16 amino acids. With 0 bases clipped from V and 4 bases from J, the junction kept 6 bases outside the gene matches. Germline loops: CDR1 MNHEY, CDR2 SVGEGT. This CDR3 reads CASSYSATSGAYEQYV. The DNA for the CDR3 is TGTGCCAGCAGTTACTCCGCAACTAGCGGGGCATACGAGCAGTACGTC.

This clonotype was seen many times. The chain carries TRBV7-6 and TRBJ2-2, with 11 bases identical to TRBD2. The CDR3 contains 17 residues. V gave up 1 base and J gave up 5 bases; unmatched junction bases: 6. The V gene's germline CDR1 is SGHVS and CDR2 FNYEAQ. CDR3 residues: CASSLVTSGSGTGELFF. The CDR3, as DNA: TGTGCCAGCAGCTTAGTCACTAGCGGGAGTGGAACCGGGGAGCTGTTTTTT.

This clonotype qualifies as medium-sized. The V gene is TRBV7-8, the J gene TRBJ2-1, with D maybe TRBD2 (6 bases). The CDR3 has 16 amino acids. Germline V gives CDR1 SGHVS, CDR2 FQNEAQ. Trimming removed 1 base at V and 3 bases at J, with 13 bases between. In nucleotides, the CDR3 is TGTGCCAGCAGCTTAGGGAGGGGTCTGAACTACAATGAGCAGTTCTTC. Translated: CASSLGRGLNYNEQFF.

The table lists this clonotype with many counts. The gene calls are TRBV18 and TRBJ2-1, with D perhaps TRBD2 (6 bases). The V and J ends lost 6 bases and 5 bases respectively, with 17 bases between them. The CDR3 loop spans 15 amino acids. Germline CDR1 KGHSH, CDR2 LQKENI. CDR3 bases: TGTGCCAGCTCGGCTCTCGCGGGAACGGACAATGAGCAGTTCTTC. Protein sequence: CASSALAGTDNEQFF.

V and J are TRBV6-9 and TRBJ2-5; TRBD2 might be the D (6 bases). The CDR3 has 14 residues. CDR1 is MNHGY, CDR2 SVAAGI, per germline. The V end lost 10 bases, the J end lost 5 bases, and 20 bases lay between the germline ends. CDR3 nucleotides: TGTGCCACCACAAGGAGGGAGTCGGGTGAGACCCAGTACTTC. Its translation is CATTRRESGETQYF.

This clonotype was observed many times. The CDR3 DNA is TGTGCCAGCAGCCAAGACGCAAGCTACGAGCAGTACGTC. As protein: CASSQDASYEQYV. The J gene is TRBJ2-7, the V gene TRBV14; D unresolved. Trimming pared 0 bases from V and 3 bases from J, leaving 6 bases between. The CDR3 loop spans 13 amino acids. CDR1 and CDR2 (germline): SGHDN, FVKESK.

In its sample, this clonotype was seen many times. This CDR3 reads CASSLKQGYQETQYF. In DNA form, the CDR3 reads TGTGCCAGCAGCCTCAAACAGGGATACCAAGAGACCCAGTACTTC. The V gene is TRBV7-3, the J gene TRBJ2-5, with a tentative D call TRBD1 (6 bases). Trimming left V 5 bases short and J 0 bases short, with 13 bases between. CDR1 and CDR2 (germline): SGHTA, FQGTGA. The CDR3 runs to 15 residues.

In its sample, this clonotype was seen many times. This chain links TRBV19 with TRBJ1-1; no firm D call. Trimming stripped 3 bases from V and 3 bases from J, with 20 bases between. The germline gives CDR1 LNHDA, CDR2 SQIVND (reference sequence). The CDR3 length is 17 residues. CDR3: CASSIGVRSPIHTEAFF. Here the CDR3 DNA reads TGTGCCAGTAGTATCGGTGTCAGATCCCCAATTCACACTGAAGCTTTCTTT.

This clonotype was counted many times. The chain combines TRBV6-6 with TRBJ2-2; 7 bases map to TRBD1. CDR1 and CDR2 (germline): MNHNY, SVGAGI (reference sequence). The CDR3 covers 16 residues. With V trimmed by 6 bases and J by 3 bases, 10 bases remained unmatched. The CDR3 region is CASSRRGGVDTGELFF. The CDR3, as DNA: TGTGCCAGCAGCCGCCGAGGGGGCGTAGACACCGGGGAGCTGTTTTTT.

This clonotype was found many times. V usage is TRBV6-5 and J usage is TRBJ2-1, with D possibly being TRBD2 (6 bases). Germline assignment: CDR1 MNHEY and CDR2 SVGAGI. Trimming took 2 bases from V and 4 from J, leaving 12 bases between them. CDR3 size: 15 residues. The chain's CDR3 is CASSYGLAAYNEQFF. CDR3 nucleotide sequence: TGTGCCAGCAGTTACGGATTAGCGGCTTACAATGAGCAGTTCTTC.

With regard to this clonotype: At one end, the junction sequence differs from germline, possibly due to a read error. The genes are TRBV7-7 and TRBJ2-1; D might be TRBD2 (6 bases). This CDR3 comprises 16 residues. Germline lookup yields CDR1 SSHAT and CDR2 FNYEAQ (reference sequence). The CDR3, as DNA: TGTGCTAGCAGCTTAGGGTTAGGCGGGACCTACAATGAGCAGTTCTTC. It translates to CASSLGLGGTYNEQFF.

This clonotype occurred many times. This chain joins TRBV11-2 and TRBJ2-3; no definite D call. Germline V gives CDR1 SGHAT, CDR2 FQNNGV. V dropped 2 bases and J dropped 2 bases, with 5 bases sitting between them. The length of the CDR3 is 13 residues. CDR3 protein: CASSLTNTDTQYF. CDR3 sequence (DNA): TGTGCCAGCAGCTTAACGAACACAGATACGCAGTATTTT. Supplemented by reference TRBV11-2 and TRBJ2-3, the full variable domain reads EAGVAQSPRYKIIEKRQSVAFWCNPISGHATLYWYQQILGQGPKLLIQFQNNGVVDDSQLPKDRFSAERLKGVDSTLKIQPAKLEDSAVYLCASSLTNTDTQYFGPGTRLTVL.